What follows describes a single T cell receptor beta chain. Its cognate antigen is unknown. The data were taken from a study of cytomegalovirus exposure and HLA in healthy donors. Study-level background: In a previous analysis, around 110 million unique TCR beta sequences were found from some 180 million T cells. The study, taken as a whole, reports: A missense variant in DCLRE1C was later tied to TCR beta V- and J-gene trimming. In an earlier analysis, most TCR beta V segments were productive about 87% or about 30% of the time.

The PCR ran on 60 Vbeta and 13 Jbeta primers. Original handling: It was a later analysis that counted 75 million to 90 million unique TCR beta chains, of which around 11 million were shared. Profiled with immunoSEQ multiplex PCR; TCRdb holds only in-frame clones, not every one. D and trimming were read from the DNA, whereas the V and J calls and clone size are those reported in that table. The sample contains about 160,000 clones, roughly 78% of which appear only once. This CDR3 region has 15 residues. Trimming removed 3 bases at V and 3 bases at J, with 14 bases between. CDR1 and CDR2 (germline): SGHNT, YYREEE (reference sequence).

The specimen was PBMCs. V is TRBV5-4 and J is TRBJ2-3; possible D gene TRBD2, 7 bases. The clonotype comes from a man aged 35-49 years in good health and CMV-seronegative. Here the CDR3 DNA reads TGTGCCAGCAGCTGGGAGGGGGGAAGTACAGATACGCAGTATTTT. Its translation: CASSWEGGSTDTQYF. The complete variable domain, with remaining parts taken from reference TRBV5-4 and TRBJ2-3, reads ETGVTQSPTHLIKTRGQQVTLRCSSQSGHNTVSWYQQALGQGPQFIFQYYREEENGRGNFPPRFSGLQFPNYSSELNVNALELDDSALYLCASSWEGGSTDTQYFGPGTRLTVL.